What follows are 30 T cell receptor beta chains derived from one specimen sequenced in a study of cytomegalovirus exposure and HLA in healthy donors. Amplification used 60 Vbeta primers and 13 Jbeta primers. The table came from immunoSEQ multiplex PCR; TCRdb's copy has only in-frame clones and leaves some out. The repertoire holds approximately 80,000 clones, with 63% as singletons. The sequenced sample was PBMCs. These receptors were obtained from a woman aged 40 to 55 in good health and CMV-seropositive.

The V gene is TRBV2, the J gene TRBJ2-1; TRBD2 aligns across 9 bases. Trimming removed 4 bases from V and 7 bases from J; junction bases left unmatched: 8. Germline CDR1 is SNHLY and CDR2 is FYNNEI. The CDR3 is 15 residues long. The CDR3 DNA sequence: TGTGCCAGCAGTGCGGGGACTAGCCCTCTAAATGAGCAGTTCTTC. Protein sequence: CASSAGTSPLNEQFF.

This clone has only a few counts. The rearrangement links TRBV27 to TRBJ1-2, with TRBD1 matching 11 bases. Germline trimming cut 6 bases from V and 3 bases from J; bases unmatched to any gene: 6. CDR1 and CDR2 from the germline V gene are MNHEY and SMNVEV (reference sequence). The CDR3 contains 15 residues. The CDR3, as DNA: TGTGCCAGCAGGCCCCGGGACAGGGGGGACTATGGCTACACCTTC. This gives the protein CASRPRDRGDYGYTF.

The chain couples TRBV4-3 to TRBJ1-2; no reliable D call. CDR3 length: 14 residues. The germline gives CDR1 LGHNA, CDR2 YSLEER. The germline V and J ends were trimmed by 0 bases and 8 bases, with 13 bases remaining between them. CDR3 residues: CASSQDAGSRGYTF. Written as DNA, the CDR3 is TGCGCCAGCAGCCAAGATGCGGGGTCGAGGGGCTACACCTTC.

This clone came up a few times. The CDR3 loop reads CASSLAEDGYTF. The CDR3 DNA follows: TGTGCCAGCAGCTTAGCGGAGGATGGCTACACCTTC. The chain links TRBV7-2 to TRBJ1-2; no definite D call. The CDR3 has 12 residues. Germline CDR1 reads SGHTA; CDR2 reads FQGNSA. With 0 bases removed from V and 6 bases from J, the gap between germline ends came to 5 bases.

V is TRBV5-1 and J is TRBJ2-7; 7 bases map to TRBD1. This CDR3 is built from 12 residues. CDR1 is SGHRS, CDR2 YFSETQ, per germline. V shed 3 bases, J shed 3 bases, and the junction held 0 bases outside the gene matches. The CDR3 loop is CASSWDSYEQYF. The CDR3 DNA reads TGCGCCAGCAGCTGGGACAGCTACGAGCAGTACTTC.

The chain combines TRBV9 with TRBJ1-1, with 9 positions matching TRBD1. The CDR3 sequence is 13 residues long. The junction had 6 bases not matched to a gene; V was cut back by 4 bases and J by 8 bases. Germline V gives CDR1 SGDLS, CDR2 YYNGEE. The CDR3 bases are TGTGCCAGCAGCCCCCAAGGACAGGGGGAAGCTTTCTTT. Protein product: CASSPQGQGEAFF.

The chain is built from TRBV19 and TRBJ2-2, with D perhaps matching TRBD1 (6 bases). Germline assignment: CDR1 LNHDA and CDR2 SQIVND (reference sequence). The CDR3 runs to 15 residues. Trimming took 6 bases from V and 0 from J, leaving 11 bases between them. The CDR3, as DNA: TGTGCCAGTAGGGAGACAGGCGCGAACACCGGGGAGCTGTTTTTT. Its translation: CASRETGANTGELFF.

This clone is a singleton in its sample. The chain has TRBV6-5 and TRBJ2-7; 13 bases map to TRBD2. Trimming took 5 bases from V and 7 from J; bases not matched to a gene: 5. The CDR3 spans 14 residues. The germline gives CDR1 MNHEY, CDR2 SVGAGI. CDR3 region: CASSTSGRAREQYF. CDR3 DNA: TGTGCCAGCAGTACTAGCGGGAGGGCCCGTGAGCAGTACTTC.

Concerning this clone: The junction does not match germline at one end; this may be a read error. The rearrangement uses TRBV7-9 and TRBJ1-4; D is ambiguous. The germline CDR1 and CDR2 sequences are SEHNR and FQNEAQ (reference sequence). This CDR3 region has 14 residues. The CDR3 DNA sequence: TGTGCCACCGTTTCGACTGGTTATGATGAGAAACTGTTTTTT. This encodes CATVSTGYDEKLFF.

The chain is built from TRBV2 and TRBJ1-1, with D perhaps matching TRBD1 (6 bases). Germline CDR1 and CDR2: SNHLY and FYNNEI. V dropped 6 bases and J dropped 1 base, with 12 bases sitting between them. This CDR3 is built from 14 residues. CDR3 sequence reads: CASRLGQRNTEAFF. The CDR3 DNA follows: TGTGCCAGCAGACTTGGACAGCGGAACACTGAAGCTTTCTTT.

A few counts support this clone. V gene TRBV29-1 combines with J gene TRBJ2-7; TRBD1 agrees at 10 bases. Looked up from germline, CDR1 is SQVTM and CDR2 is ANQGSEA. The J segment lost 3 bases and the V segment lost 0 bases, leaving 8 bases of the junction unmatched. This CDR3 has 16 residues. CDR3 nucleotides: TGCAGCGTTGAAGACCCGGGGGACAGGGGTATCTACGAGCAGTACTTC. Amino acids: CSVEDPGDRGIYEQYF.

This chain joins TRBV18 and TRBJ2-3; 8 bases align to TRBD1. From germline, CDR1 is KGHSH and CDR2 LQKENI. The CDR3 has 16 residues. With 3 bases clipped from V and 1 base from J, the junction kept 6 bases outside the gene matches. This chain's CDR3 is CASSPTGASGTDTQYF. The CDR3 DNA reads as TGTGCCAGCTCACCGACAGGGGCGTCGGGCACAGATACGCAGTATTTT.

The chain couples TRBV25-1 to TRBJ2-4, with D possibly TRBD2 on 6 matching bases. CDR3 length: 14 amino acids. Germline CDR1 is MGHDK and CDR2 is SYGVNS. The V end was cut by 7 bases, the J end by 0 bases, with 10 bases between. Written as DNA, the CDR3 is TGTGCCAGCACGTCGGGAGAAGCCAAAAACATTCAGTACTTC. Translated: CASTSGEAKNIQYF.

V and J are TRBV7-8 and TRBJ2-5, with a weak D call TRBD2 (6 bases). The CDR3 contains 14 residues. The ends were cut back, 5 bases at V and 4 bases at J, with 14 bases in the middle. Germline lookup yields CDR1 SGHVS and CDR2 FQNEAQ. CDR3 protein: CASSPSRGIETQYF. CDR3 DNA sequence: TGTGCCAGCAGCCCTAGTCGGGGGATAGAGACCCAGTACTTC. Full variable domain (rest looked up from reference TRBV7-8 and TRBJ2-5): GAGVSQSPRYKVAKRGQDVALRCDPISGHVSLFWYQQALGQGPEFLTYFQNEAQLDKSGLPSDRFFAERPEGSVSTLKIQRTQQEDSAVYLCASSPSRGIETQYFGPGTRLLVL.

This clone was observed a handful of times. The chain couples TRBV4-3 to TRBJ2-5; possibly TRBD2 for D (5 bases). V was trimmed by 0 bases and J by 6 bases, leaving 8 bases between them. The CDR3 consists of 13 residues. The germline CDR1 and CDR2 sequences are LGHNA and YSLEER. This CDR3 is CASSQDPGKTQYF. CDR3 in DNA: TGCGCCAGCAGCCAAGACCCGGGAAAGACCCAGTACTTC.

This chain links TRBV15 with TRBJ2-5, with D tentatively TRBD2 (6 bases). V was cut by 7 bases and J by 4 bases, with 22 bases left in between. Germline loops: CDR1 LNHNV, CDR2 YYDKDF (reference sequence). CDR3 length equals 16 residues. The CDR3 DNA reads as TGTGCCACCACACTACTCAACCAGGAGGGTCGAGAGACCCAGTACTTC. It translates to CATTLLNQEGRETQYF.

The gene calls are TRBV11-3 and TRBJ1-1; D gene ambiguous. Germline V lookup: CDR1 SGHNT, CDR2 YENEEA. The CDR3 is 14 amino acids. Deletions cut 5 bases from V and 1 base from J, with 11 bases between. CDR3 bases: TGTGCCAGCAGCCCTGGTACACAGAACACTGAAGCTTTCTTT. As protein: CASSPGTQNTEAFF.

This clone was detected only a few times. The V and J genes are TRBV29-1 and TRBJ2-3; TRBD2 aligns across 7 bases. V shed 2 bases and J 2 bases; nucleotides not matched to a gene: 7. The CDR3 sequence is 15 residues long. CDR1 and CDR2 (germline): SQVTM, ANQGSEA. As DNA, the CDR3 is TGCAGCGTTGAACAGGCTAGCGGATTCACAGATACGCAGTATTTT. This translates into CSVEQASGFTDTQYF.

This sequence joins TRBV27 and TRBJ1-2; a weak D match, TRBD1 (5 bases). From germline, CDR1 is MNHEY and CDR2 SMNVEV (reference sequence). CDR3 length: 12 residues. The ends were cut back, 4 bases at V and 8 bases at J, with 11 bases in the middle. CDR3 nucleotides: TGTGCCAGCAGTTCGAAGGGGCACGGCTACACCTTC. This sequence encodes CASSSKGHGYTF.

This sequence joins TRBV7-2 and TRBJ2-3, with D uncertain. This CDR3 spans 13 amino acids. Trimming removed 3 bases from V and 1 base from J, with 5 bases in between. CDR1 and CDR2 (germline): SGHTA, FQGNSA. As DNA, the CDR3 is TGTGCCAGCAGCTTTTTCGGCACAGATACGCAGTATTTT. Its protein product is CASSFFGTDTQYF.

This chain joins TRBV10-3 and TRBJ1-2; D ambiguous. Germline CDR1 reads ENHRY; CDR2 reads SYGVKD. The length of the CDR3 is 13 residues. V gave up 3 bases and J gave up 4 bases, with 9 bases separating them. The CDR3 bases are TGTGCCATCAGTGACTACGAGGGCTATGGCTACACCTTC. Translation: CAISDYEGYGYTF.

On this clone itself: The sample has other DNA sequences that encode this CDR3 too. The chain recombines TRBV4-3 with TRBJ1-2; 9 bases are shared with TRBD1. V lost 0 bases and J lost 5; bases outside the gene matches: 4. The length of the CDR3 is 15 residues. The germline V gene has CDR1 LGHNA and CDR2 YSLEER. CDR3 amino acids: CASSQERGQGYGYTF. CDR3 in DNA: TGCGCCAGCAGCCAAGAAAGGGGACAGGGTTATGGCTACACCTTC.

This rearrangement joins TRBV5-4 to TRBJ2-5, with 7 nucleotides matching TRBD2. The J segment lost 2 bases and the V segment lost 0 bases, leaving 7 bases of the junction unmatched. This CDR3 is built from 16 residues. CDR1 is SGHNT and CDR2 is YYREEE in the germline V gene (reference sequence). CDR3: CASSLGRSSGQETQYF. The CDR3, as DNA: TGTGCCAGCAGCTTGGGGCGGTCTAGCGGACAAGAGACCCAGTACTTC.

The rearrangement links TRBV6-6 to TRBJ2-5, with D unresolved. Deletions cut 4 bases from V and 2 bases from J, with 11 bases between. The V gene's germline CDR1 is MNHNY and CDR2 SVGAGI (reference sequence). This CDR3 has 14 residues. CDR3 DNA sequence: TGTGCCAGCAGTTTTTCCCTGGCTCAAGAGACCCAGTACTTC. Protein: CASSFSLAQETQYF.

V gene TRBV28 combines with J gene TRBJ2-3; 7 bases are a match to TRBD1. Germline V gives CDR1 MDHEN, CDR2 SYDVKM. V shed 6 bases, J shed 0 bases, and the junction held 3 bases outside the gene matches. This CDR3 region has 14 residues. CDR3 nucleotide sequence: TGTGCCAGCAGGACGACAGGGAGCACAGATACGCAGTATTTT. It is translated as CASRTTGSTDTQYF.

This CDR3 reads CASSHDYQTGELFF. The CDR3 nucleotides are TGTGCCAGCAGCCATGATTATCAGACCGGGGAGCTGTTTTTT. The chain combines TRBV14 with TRBJ2-2; D remains unclear. This CDR3 spans 14 amino acids. Germline V gene sequence: CDR1 SGHDN, CDR2 FVKESK. V was trimmed by 3 bases and J by 5 bases, leaving 10 bases between them.

The chain recombines TRBV9 with TRBJ2-1; unclear D gene. Per the germline V gene, CDR1 is SGDLS and CDR2 is YYNGEE. The V end was cut by 0 bases, the J end by 3 bases, with 10 bases between. This CDR3 is 15 amino acids long. The CDR3 sequence: CASSVGETHYNEQFF. The CDR3, as DNA: TGTGCCAGCAGCGTAGGAGAAACTCACTACAATGAGCAGTTCTTC.

This chain connects TRBV29-1 to TRBJ1-5; weak D call: TRBD1 (5 bases). CDR3 length: 15 amino acids. CDR1 is SQVTM, CDR2 ANQGSEA, per germline. Deletions cut 5 bases from V and 0 bases from J, with 14 bases between. CDR3 bases: TGCAGCGTTAAGGAGGGACTCACTAGCAATCAGCCCCAGCATTTT. It yields the protein CSVKEGLTSNQPQHF.

The chain is built from TRBV19 and TRBJ1-4; 7 nucleotides agree with TRBD1. CDR3 length: 15 residues. CDR1 is LNHDA, CDR2 SQIVND, per germline (reference sequence). The J segment lost 1 base and the V segment lost 4 bases, leaving 3 bases of the junction unmatched. The CDR3 spells CASSTRQGTNEKLFF. DNA of the CDR3: TGTGCCAGTAGTACAAGACAGGGAACTAATGAAAAACTGTTTTTT.

This clone was detected a few times. The chain carries TRBV2 and TRBJ1-5; 9 nucleotides line up with TRBD1. The length of the CDR3 is 15 residues. V lost 7 bases, J lost 5 bases, and 9 bases stayed unmatched. Looked up from germline, CDR1 is SNHLY and CDR2 is FYNNEI. For the CDR3, the DNA is TGTGCCAGCAATCGGGAGGGACAGGGATATCAGCCCCAGCATTTT. Translating it yields CASNREGQGYQPQHF.